A selection of T cell receptor beta chains follows, all from one sample in a study of T cells after posttransplantation cyclophosphamide. Sequencing was performed with immunoSEQ multiplex PCR; in TCRdb, only in-frame clones are kept and a portion is missing. The table records about 38,000 clones without singletons, the ten largest covering 2.5%. The sample taken for sequencing was PBMCs. All receptors come from a man aged 50-60 years in good health, CMV-negative, and a related stem cell transplant donor. Each CDR3 is given with its conserved first and last residue. Clone size is given for some rows only: seen once, a few or many times, or a class if the clone is expanded.

V gene: TRBV6-1; clone size: many; CDR3 protein: CASSAISGQGALYSNQPQHF
V gene: TRBV7-6; clone size: many; CDR3 protein: CASSLEGQGSGANVLTF
V gene: TRBV11-3; clone size: many; CDR3 protein: CASSPGKDTQYF
V gene: TRBV29-1; clone size: many; CDR3 protein: CSAEGSATGSLYEQYF
V gene: TRBV7-2; clone size: few; CDR3 protein: CASSLAGLNYGYTF
V gene: TRBV29-1; clone size: many; CDR3 protein: CSAGGAGEKLFF
V gene: TRBV6-6; clone size: many; CDR3 protein: CASSYEVSGLWELFF
V gene: TRBV7-3; clone size: -; CDR3 protein: CASSLVRDNEQFF
V gene: TRBV19; clone size: many; CDR3 protein: CASSIGTQDPPLNTEAFF
V gene: TRBV6-1; clone size: many; CDR3 protein: CASSEFGVNEQFF
V gene: TRBV2; clone size: many; CDR3 protein: CASSEEQGEFGPQHF
V gene: TRBV13; clone size: many; CDR3 protein: CASSPRQGHYEQYF
V gene: TRBV6-1; clone size: many; CDR3 protein: CASRPPGQGSEKLFF
V gene: TRBV10-3; clone size: -; CDR3 protein: CAISDRGRNNEQFF
V gene: TRBV6-6; clone size: many; CDR3 protein: CASSPSGEQFF
V gene: TRBV28; clone size: many; CDR3 protein: CASCGESNTEAFF
V gene: TRBV5-1; clone size: many; CDR3 protein: CASSLVGGPYNEQFF
V gene: TRBV5-6; clone size: many; CDR3 protein: CASSYDRSYEQYF
V gene: TRBV5-6; clone size: many; CDR3 protein: CASSLGPNTPQPQHF
V gene: TRBV6-1; clone size: many; CDR3 protein: CASSVGQQNEKLFF
V gene: TRBV2; clone size: many; CDR3 protein: CASRVTGGDGYTF
V gene: TRBV4-2; clone size: -; CDR3 protein: CASSQETGVVPYTQYF
V gene: TRBV27; clone size: many; CDR3 protein: CASSFGTLNQPQHF
V gene: TRBV5-1; clone size: many; CDR3 protein: CASSPLPTDRYEQYF
V gene: TRBV5-1; clone size: many; CDR3 protein: CASSQTGGTQETQYF
V gene: TRBV5-6; clone size: many; CDR3 protein: CASSLAGGGHVSQPQHF
V gene: TRBV7-2; clone size: many; CDR3 protein: CASSSGAGYGYTF
V gene: TRBV2; clone size: many; CDR3 protein: CASSPQGTGNTIYF
V gene: TRBV10-1; clone size: -; CDR3 protein: CASGQGASTDTQYF
V gene: TRBV5-1; clone size: many; CDR3 protein: CASSLIGQGDEQFF
V gene: TRBV7-3; clone size: many; CDR3 protein: CASSLTGGSYNEQFF